Presented here are 20 T cell receptor beta chains from one specimen sequenced in a study of T cell responses to AZD1222 COVID-19 vaccine. The repertoire was sequenced with immunoSEQ multiplex PCR; TCRdb's copy has only in-frame clones and lacks some. The sample has around 140,000 clones; roughly 92% are singletons. Material: peripheral blood, obtained on day 0 of AZD1222 vaccination. These TCRs come from an adult in good health.

The rearrangement uses TRBV2 and TRBJ2-7; possibly TRBD2 for D (6 bases). The CDR3 is 14 amino acids. The V and J ends lost 3 bases and 3 bases respectively, with 12 bases between them. Germline values: CDR1 SNHLY, CDR2 FYNNEI. The CDR3 DNA follows: TGTGCCAGCAGTGAGCGGGGCTCCTACTACGAGCAGTACTTC. The encoded protein is CASSERGSYYEQYF.

The chain has TRBV6-4 and TRBJ1-1; D is possibly TRBD1 (5 bases). Between the trimmed V and J ends, which lost 5 bases and 5 bases, there was a span of 15 bases. CDR1 MRHNA and CDR2 SNTAGT come from the germline V gene. CDR3 length equals 14 residues. The CDR3 region is CASSPRGTGTEAFF. The CDR3 DNA reads as TGTGCCAGCAGTCCTCGGGGGACTGGGACTGAAGCTTTCTTT.

This clone was seen just once. Being one base from a much bigger clone, this may be a read error. The chain joins TRBV5-4 to TRBJ2-7; possible D gene TRBD1, 6 bases. Germline V lookup: CDR1 SGHNT, CDR2 YYREEE (reference sequence). Trimming stripped 0 bases from V and 3 bases from J, with 7 bases between. This CDR3 has 13 residues. CDR3 coding DNA: TGTGCCAGCAGCTTGGGACAGGACTACGAGCAGTACTTC. Translating gives CASSLGQDYEQYF.

The J gene is TRBJ2-7, the V gene TRBV9; the D is unclear. Germline V gene data show CDR1 as SGDLS and CDR2 as YYNGEE. Trimming pared 4 bases from V and 2 bases from J, leaving 7 bases between. The length of the CDR3 is 12 residues. CDR3 amino acids: CASSPGAYEQYF. CDR3 coding DNA: TGTGCCAGCAGCCCCGGTGCCTACGAGCAGTACTTC.

The V and J genes are TRBV27 and TRBJ1-1, with D tentatively TRBD1 (6 bases). This CDR3 is 13 amino acids long. V lost 5 bases and J lost 10, with 17 bases in between. Germline V gene lookup returns CDR1 MNHEY and CDR2 SMNVEV (reference sequence). DNA for the CDR3: TGTGCCAGCAGTATGCTGGGGGGGGCGGGAGCTTTCTTT. Translation gives CASSMLGGAGAFF.

The chain uses TRBV10-3 and TRBJ1-2; D is ambiguous. V lost 10 bases and J 6 bases, leaving 18 bases between the germline ends. Per the germline V gene, CDR1 is ENHRY and CDR2 is SYGVKD. The CDR3 consists of 13 residues. This CDR3 is CATHQQEFDGYTF. The CDR3 DNA sequence: TGTGCCACCCACCAGCAGGAGTTCGATGGCTACACCTTC.

The V call is TRBV20-1, the J call TRBJ2-2; D call uncertain. The CDR3 is 15 residues long. Germline CDR1 DFQATT, CDR2 SNEGSKA (reference sequence). V was shortened by 3 bases and J by 1 base, with 12 bases between the two germline ends. The CDR3 nucleotides read TGCAGTGCTAGTAATACACTCAAGAACACCGGGGAGCTGTTTTTT. This gives the protein CSASNTLKNTGELFF.

The chain joins TRBV3-1 (or the pseudogene TRBV3-2) to TRBJ2-5; D is unclear. The CDR3 consists of 13 residues. Trimming took 3 bases from V and 2 from J, leaving 7 bases between them. CDR1 and CDR2 from the germline V gene are LGHDT and YNNKEL (reference sequence). The CDR3 region has the DNA TGTGCCAGCAGCCAGGGCGTACAAGAGACCCAGTACTTC. Amino acids: CASSQGVQETQYF.

The chain carries TRBV27 and TRBJ2-1, with 7 bases identical to TRBD2. The CDR3 is 13 residues long. Germline CDR1 reads MNHEY; CDR2 reads SMNVEV (reference sequence). V trimming: 11 bases; J trimming: 2 bases; junction bases outside the gene matches: 6. The CDR3 bases are TGTGCCGCAGCGGGAAAGACCTACAATGAGCAGTTCTTC. Its translation: CAAAGKTYNEQFF.

The chain combines TRBV18 with TRBJ1-1; D is undetermined. Trimming removed 2 bases from V and 4 bases from J, with 5 bases in between. Looked up from germline, CDR1 is KGHSH and CDR2 is LQKENI. The CDR3 is 12 amino acids. The DNA for the CDR3 is TGTGCCAGCTCACCAGATAGCACTGAAGCTTTCTTT. This translates into CASSPDSTEAFF.

This chain links TRBV28 with TRBJ1-2; a possible D gene is TRBD1 (5 bases). Trimming stripped 7 bases from V and 8 bases from J, with 23 bases between. CDR3 length equals 15 residues. Germline V gene data show CDR1 as MDHEN and CDR2 as SYDVKM. The CDR3, as DNA: TGTGCCAGCAAATCATCGGGCCCCCGGGGCTCGGGCTACACCTTC. Translating it yields CASKSSGPRGSGYTF.

The gene calls are TRBV2 and TRBJ2-3; perhaps TRBD2 as D (6 bases). This CDR3 has 14 residues. The germline CDR1 and CDR2 sequences are SNHLY and FYNNEI. V dropped 6 bases and J dropped 4 bases, with 14 bases sitting between them. In DNA form, the CDR3 reads TGTGCCAGCAGGAGAGAACGGGACTCAGATACGCAGTATTTT. Residues: CASRRERDSDTQYF.

In this sample, this clone turned up a few times. The chain recombines TRBV2 with TRBJ2-3, with D perhaps TRBD2 (5 bases). Trimming removed 8 bases from V and 1 base from J, with 13 bases in between. Germline loops: CDR1 SNHLY, CDR2 FYNNEI. The length of the CDR3 is 14 residues. CDR3 sequence: CASALVSGTDTQYF. The CDR3 DNA reads as TGTGCCAGCGCGCTGGTTAGCGGCACAGATACGCAGTATTTT.

This clone occurred once. In DNA, the CDR3 is TGTGCCAGCAGGAGGCTAGCCAGCCATGAGCAGTTCTTC. Its protein product is CASRRLASHEQFF. This chain connects TRBV2 to TRBJ2-1, with a tentative D call TRBD2 (5 bases). Trimming took 6 bases from V and 8 from J, leaving 14 bases between them. The CDR3 loop spans 13 amino acids. Germline CDR1 SNHLY, CDR2 FYNNEI. The variable domain in full, with the rest retrieved from reference TRBV2 and TRBJ2-1, is EPEVTQTPSHQVTQMGQEVILRCVPISNHLYFYWYRQILGQKVEFLVSFYNNEISEKSEIFDDQFSVERPDGSNFTLKIRSTKLEDSAMYFCASRRLASHEQFFGPGTRLTVL.

The J gene is TRBJ1-2, the V gene TRBV10-2; possibly TRBD1 for D (6 bases). CDR1 is WSHSY, CDR2 SAAADI, per germline. The CDR3 runs 11 residues. V was shortened by 8 bases and J by 7 bases, with 11 bases between the two germline ends. CDR3 protein: CASHGQFGYTF. Written as DNA, the CDR3 is TGCGCCAGCCACGGACAGTTTGGCTACACCTTC.

This chain links TRBV29-1 with TRBJ1-2; perhaps TRBD1 as D (5 bases). The CDR3 consists of 12 residues. V gave up 3 bases and J gave up 8 bases, with 13 bases separating them. Germline CDR1 reads SQVTM; CDR2 reads ANQGSEA. CDR3 DNA sequence: TGCAGCGTTGAGGGGGAAAAGGGAGGCTACACCTTC. Protein product: CSVEGEKGGYTF. Full variable domain (outside the CDR3, taken from reference TRBV29-1 and TRBJ1-2): SAVISQKPSRDICQRGTSLTIQCQVDSQVTMMFWYRQQPGQSLTLIATANQGSEATYESGFVIDKFPISRPNLTFSTLTVSNMSPEDSSIYLCSVEGEKGGYTFGSGTRLTVV.

The rearrangement joins TRBV2 to TRBJ1-5, with D perhaps TRBD1 (6 bases). Between the trimmed V and J ends, which lost 8 bases and 4 bases, there was a span of 15 bases. The CDR3 covers 14 residues. CDR1 is SNHLY and CDR2 is FYNNEI in the germline V gene. The CDR3 here is CASRETGLNQPQHF. The DNA for the CDR3 is TGTGCCAGCCGGGAGACAGGTCTGAATCAGCCCCAGCATTTT.

The chain recombines TRBV12-5 with TRBJ2-5; tentative D call: TRBD1 (5 bases). The CDR3 has 15 amino acids. Trimming stripped 1 base from V and 1 base from J, with 10 bases between. Germline CDR1 is LGHNT and CDR2 is FRNRAP. The CDR3 region is CASGLALGAQETQYF. In DNA, the CDR3 is TGTGCTAGTGGTTTGGCCCTTGGGGCCCAAGAGACCCAGTACTTC.

The chain links TRBV9 to TRBJ2-3; D could derive from TRBD1 or TRBD2 (6 bases each). Germline-derived CDR1 and CDR2 are SGDLS and YYNGEE. This CDR3 spans 16 amino acids. V lost 3 bases, J lost 3 bases, and 17 bases lay in between. CDR3 in amino acids: CASSEGRGRRTDTQYF. The CDR3 DNA sequence: TGTGCCAGCAGCGAGGGAAGGGGGAGGAGGACAGATACGCAGTATTTT.

This clone came up a few times. The V call is TRBV6-5, the J call TRBJ2-7, with D perhaps being TRBD1 or TRBD2 (6 bases each). Germline V CDR1 and CDR2: MNHEY, SVGAGI. The CDR3 has 13 residues. V lost 0 bases and J 6 bases, leaving 9 bases between the germline ends. The CDR3, as DNA: TGTGCCAGCAGTTACTCGAAGGGGGGCGAGCAGTACTTC. Translation gives CASSYSKGGEQYF.